This is a list of T cell receptor beta chains from one sample in a study of human T cells and chemical hapten exposure. TCRdb re-analysed the RACE reads in MiXCR, keeping a single row per CDR3 protein. The data contain 110,000 to 150,000 distinct CDR3 sequences, roughly 10% of them seen just once; the ten biggest clones take up 1.2% to 1.5%. Material: whole blood, obtained in connection with sensitization to the hapten diphenylcyclopropenone (DPC). These receptors were collected from a woman between 50 and 59 years old with alopecia areata. Some clones in this sample may be carry-over from other donors' samples. Both conserved end residues are trimmed from each CDR3. The order of the fields is V gene, D gene, clone size, CDR3 protein. D genes are given only for firm matches. Clone sizes are given selectively: once, few, many, or a class where the clone is expanded.

TRBV4-3,TRBD1,few,ASSQDTGTGYSMNTEAF
TRBV9,-,-,ASSVGGTHYNYGYT
TRBV6-6,-,many,ASRRLLLAYEQY
TRBV4-3,-,-,ASSQGDRYNEQF
TRBV25-1,-,-,ASRGGGSYNEQF
TRBV5-1,TRBD1,-,ASGRDRAWEQY
TRBV14,TRBD2,few,ASSPIPGRGNNEQF
TRBV29-1,TRBD1,few,SAGAGGYEQY
TRBV29-1,TRBD2,few,SVEDPAGGPSEQF
TRBV4-3,TRBD1,few,ASSQARDRGRRLGSTQY
TRBV2,-,once,ASSERPRGPANIQY
TRBV4-2,TRBD2,few,ASSQDSGDYNEQF
TRBV20-1,TRBD1,few,SARALQGDSGNQPQH
TRBV7-3,-,few,ASSLTVGLGSDTQY
TRBV19,-,few,ASSDYGYT
TRBV7-2,-,few,ASSSAAELF
TRBV29-1,-,few,SVGNTGELF
TRBV7-2,TRBD1,few,ARVDRATSGYT
TRBV29-1,-,-,SVGQKQETQY
TRBV13,TRBD1,many,ASSFEKQGGPQY
TRBV2,-,many,ASSEAGRNSPLH
TRBV20-1,TRBD1,many,SANGQGGNQPQH
TRBV7-3,-,-,ASKQGPQDTGELF
TRBV28,-,many,ASSLKGLRQY
TRBV4-2,TRBD2,-,ASSQDAGDTGELF
TRBV20-1,-,-,SAGGGTVREQY
TRBV19,-,-,ASSINPGSNYGYT
TRBV27,-,-,ASSLWKNSPLH